This record concerns one T cell receptor beta chain sequence. The V and J ends lost 6 bases and 6 bases, in that order; junction bases with no gene match: 17. CDR3 length equals 16 residues. Germline values: CDR1 SQVTM, CDR2 ANQGSEA. The data are from a study of T cell repertoires in MIS-A myocarditis. Method: immunoSEQ multiplex PCR; TCRdb's copy keeps in-frame clones and lacks some. The table records around 12,000 clones, 65% to 90% of them present only once. The chain recombines TRBV29-1 with TRBJ2-3, with 8 bases matching TRBD2. The specimen was right ventricle heart tissue obtained at autopsy. The source of this sequence is a man younger than 30 with fulminant myocarditis from multisystem inflammatory syndrome in adults (MIS-A) after COVID-19. The CDR3, as DNA: TGCAGCGTACCCAGGGTTCTAGCGGGCCCCCCGGATACGCAGTATTTT. Its protein is CSVPRVLAGPPDTQYF.